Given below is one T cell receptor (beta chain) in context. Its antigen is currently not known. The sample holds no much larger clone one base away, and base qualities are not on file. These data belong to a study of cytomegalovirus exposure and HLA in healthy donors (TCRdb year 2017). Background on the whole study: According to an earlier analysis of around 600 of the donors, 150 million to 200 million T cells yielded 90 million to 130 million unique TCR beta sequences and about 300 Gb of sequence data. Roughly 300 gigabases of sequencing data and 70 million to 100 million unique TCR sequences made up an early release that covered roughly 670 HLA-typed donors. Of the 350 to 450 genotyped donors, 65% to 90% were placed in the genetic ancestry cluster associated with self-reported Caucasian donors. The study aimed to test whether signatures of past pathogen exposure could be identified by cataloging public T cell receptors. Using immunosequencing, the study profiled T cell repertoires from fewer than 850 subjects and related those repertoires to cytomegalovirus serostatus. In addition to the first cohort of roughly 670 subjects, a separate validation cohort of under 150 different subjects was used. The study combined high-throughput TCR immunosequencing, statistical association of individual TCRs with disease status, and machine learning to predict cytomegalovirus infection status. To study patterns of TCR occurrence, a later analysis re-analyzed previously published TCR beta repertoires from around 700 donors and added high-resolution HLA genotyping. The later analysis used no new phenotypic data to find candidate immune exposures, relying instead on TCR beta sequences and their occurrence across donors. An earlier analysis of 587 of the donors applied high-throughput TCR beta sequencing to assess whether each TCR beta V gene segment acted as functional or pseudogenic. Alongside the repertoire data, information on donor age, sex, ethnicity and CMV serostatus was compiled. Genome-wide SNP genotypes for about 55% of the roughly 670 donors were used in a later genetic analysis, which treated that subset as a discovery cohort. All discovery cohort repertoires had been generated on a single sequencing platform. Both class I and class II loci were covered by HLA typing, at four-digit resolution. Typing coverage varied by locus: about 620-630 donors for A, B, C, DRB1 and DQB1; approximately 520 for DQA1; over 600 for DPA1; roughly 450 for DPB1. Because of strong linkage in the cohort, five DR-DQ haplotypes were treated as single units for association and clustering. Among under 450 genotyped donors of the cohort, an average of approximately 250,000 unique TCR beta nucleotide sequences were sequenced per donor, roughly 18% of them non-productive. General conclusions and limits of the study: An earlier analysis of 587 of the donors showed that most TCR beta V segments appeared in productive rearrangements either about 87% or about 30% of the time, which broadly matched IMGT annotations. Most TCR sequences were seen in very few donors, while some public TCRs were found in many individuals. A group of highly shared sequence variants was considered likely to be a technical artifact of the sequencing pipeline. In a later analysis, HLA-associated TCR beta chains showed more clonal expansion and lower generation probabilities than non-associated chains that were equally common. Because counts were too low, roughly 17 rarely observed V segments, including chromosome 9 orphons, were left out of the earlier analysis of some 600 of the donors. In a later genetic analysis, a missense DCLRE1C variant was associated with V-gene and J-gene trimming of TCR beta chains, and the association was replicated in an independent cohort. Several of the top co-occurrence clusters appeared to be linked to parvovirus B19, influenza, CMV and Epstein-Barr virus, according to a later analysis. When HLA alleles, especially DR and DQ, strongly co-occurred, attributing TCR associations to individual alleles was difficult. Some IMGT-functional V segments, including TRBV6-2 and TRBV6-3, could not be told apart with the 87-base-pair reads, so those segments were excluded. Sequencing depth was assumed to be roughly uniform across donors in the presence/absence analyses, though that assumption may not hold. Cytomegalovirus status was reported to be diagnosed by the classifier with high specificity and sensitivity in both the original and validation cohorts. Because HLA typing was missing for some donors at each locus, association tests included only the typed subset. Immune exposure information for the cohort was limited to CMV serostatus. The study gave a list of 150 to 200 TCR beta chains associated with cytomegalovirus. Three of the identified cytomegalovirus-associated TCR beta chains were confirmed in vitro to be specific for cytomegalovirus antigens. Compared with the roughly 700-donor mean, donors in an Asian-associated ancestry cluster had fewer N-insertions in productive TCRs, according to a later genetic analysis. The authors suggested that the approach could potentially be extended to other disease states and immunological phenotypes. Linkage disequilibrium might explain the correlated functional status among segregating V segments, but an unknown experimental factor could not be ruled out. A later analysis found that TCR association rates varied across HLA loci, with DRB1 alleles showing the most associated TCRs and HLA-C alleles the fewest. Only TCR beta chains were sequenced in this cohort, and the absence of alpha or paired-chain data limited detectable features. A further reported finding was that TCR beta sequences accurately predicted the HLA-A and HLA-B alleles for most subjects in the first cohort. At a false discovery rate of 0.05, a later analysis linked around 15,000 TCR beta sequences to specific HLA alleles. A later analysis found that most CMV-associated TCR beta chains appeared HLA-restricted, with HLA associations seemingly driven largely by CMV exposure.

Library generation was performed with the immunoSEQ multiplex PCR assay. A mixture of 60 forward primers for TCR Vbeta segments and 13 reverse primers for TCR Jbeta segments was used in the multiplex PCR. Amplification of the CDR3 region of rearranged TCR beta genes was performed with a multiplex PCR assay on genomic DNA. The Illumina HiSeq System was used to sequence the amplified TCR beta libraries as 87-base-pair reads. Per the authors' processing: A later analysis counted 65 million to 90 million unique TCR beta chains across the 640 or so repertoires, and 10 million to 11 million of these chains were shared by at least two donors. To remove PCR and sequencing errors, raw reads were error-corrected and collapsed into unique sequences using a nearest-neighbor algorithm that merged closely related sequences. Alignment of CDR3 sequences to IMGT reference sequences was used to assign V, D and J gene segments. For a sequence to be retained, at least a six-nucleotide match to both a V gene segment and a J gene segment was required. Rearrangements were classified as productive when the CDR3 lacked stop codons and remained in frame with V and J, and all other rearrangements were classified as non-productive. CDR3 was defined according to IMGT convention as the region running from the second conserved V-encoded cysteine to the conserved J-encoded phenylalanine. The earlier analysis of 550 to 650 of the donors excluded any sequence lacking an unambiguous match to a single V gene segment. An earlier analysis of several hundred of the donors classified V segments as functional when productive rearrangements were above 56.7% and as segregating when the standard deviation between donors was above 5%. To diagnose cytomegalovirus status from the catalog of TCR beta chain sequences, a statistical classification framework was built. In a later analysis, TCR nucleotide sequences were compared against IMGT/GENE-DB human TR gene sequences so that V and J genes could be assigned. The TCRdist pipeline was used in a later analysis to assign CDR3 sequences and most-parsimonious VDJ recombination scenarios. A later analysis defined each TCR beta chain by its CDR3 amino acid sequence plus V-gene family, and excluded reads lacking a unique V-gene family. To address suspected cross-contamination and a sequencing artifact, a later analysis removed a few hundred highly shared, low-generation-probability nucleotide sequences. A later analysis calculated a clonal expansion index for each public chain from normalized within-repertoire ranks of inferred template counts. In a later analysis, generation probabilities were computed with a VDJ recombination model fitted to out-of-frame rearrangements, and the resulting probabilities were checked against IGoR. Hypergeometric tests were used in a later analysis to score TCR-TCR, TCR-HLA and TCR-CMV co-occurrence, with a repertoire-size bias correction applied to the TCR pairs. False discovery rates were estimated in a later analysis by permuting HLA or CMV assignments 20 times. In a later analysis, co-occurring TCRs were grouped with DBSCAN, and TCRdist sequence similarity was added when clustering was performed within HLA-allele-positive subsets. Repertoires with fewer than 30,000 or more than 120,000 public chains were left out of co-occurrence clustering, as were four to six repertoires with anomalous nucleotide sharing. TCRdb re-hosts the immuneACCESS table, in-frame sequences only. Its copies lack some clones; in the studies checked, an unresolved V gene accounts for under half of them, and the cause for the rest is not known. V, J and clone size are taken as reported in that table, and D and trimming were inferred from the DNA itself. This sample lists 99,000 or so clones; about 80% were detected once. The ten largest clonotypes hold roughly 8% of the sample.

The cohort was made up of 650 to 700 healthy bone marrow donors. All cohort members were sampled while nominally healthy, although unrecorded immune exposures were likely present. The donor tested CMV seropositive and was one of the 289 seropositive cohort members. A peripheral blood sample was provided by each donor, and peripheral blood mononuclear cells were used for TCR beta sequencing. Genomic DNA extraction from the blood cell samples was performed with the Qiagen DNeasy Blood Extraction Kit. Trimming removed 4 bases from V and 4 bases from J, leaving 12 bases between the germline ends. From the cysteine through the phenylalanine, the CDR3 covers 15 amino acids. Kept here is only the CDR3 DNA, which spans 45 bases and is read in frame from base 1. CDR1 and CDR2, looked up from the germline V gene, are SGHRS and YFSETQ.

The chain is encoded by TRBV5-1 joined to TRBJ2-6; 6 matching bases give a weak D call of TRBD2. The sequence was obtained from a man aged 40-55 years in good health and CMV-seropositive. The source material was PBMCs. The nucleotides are TGCGCCAGCAGCCCCGGGGGAACCGGGGCCAACGTCCTGACTTTC. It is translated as CASSPGGTGANVLTF.